This TCR beta chain was profiled in a study of control samples from healthy donors and cancer patients. Germline lookup yields CDR1 SEHNR and CDR2 FQNEAQ (reference sequence). The CDR3 contains 12 residues. Trimming left V 3 bases short and J 8 bases short, with 10 bases between. TCRdb's table, derived via immunoSEQ multiplex PCR, lists solely in-frame clones and lacks some. Counted here are 150,000 to 200,000 clones, approximately 90% occurring once; the ten biggest clones make up around 13%. The sample holds a few counts of this clone. This TCR was recovered from a man younger than 40 in good health. The gene calls are TRBV7-9 and TRBJ1-2; unclear D gene. Source material: blood. Here the CDR3 reads CASSLAGLGYTF. Written as DNA, the CDR3 is TGTGCCAGCAGCTTGGCAGGACTCGGCTACACCTTC.